Each of the 32 T cell receptor beta chains below was sequenced from the same sample in a study of tumor and adjacent non-tumor tissue in lung cancer. The template was RNA from unsorted bulk tissue. The library came from three nested PCR rounds adapted from ARM-PCR protocols. TCRdb passed the multiplex PCR reads through MiXCR, listing each CDR3 protein once. This sample has 78,000 or so distinct CDR3 sequences, with around 80% found just once. Sequencing was performed on lung tumor tissue. These receptors were collected from a woman aged 45-65 years with non-small cell lung cancer.

About this clonotype itself: One end of the junction does not line up with germline, which may come from a read error. The CDR3 DNA reads TGTGCCAGCAGCCAGGGAAAGGGTTGGGAGACACAGTACTTC. It specifies CASSQGKGWETQYF. The J gene is TRBJ2-5, the V gene TRBV12-3 or TRBV12-4; D is possibly TRBD1 or TRBD2 (5 bases each). This CDR3 is 14 amino acids long.

Remarks on this clonotype: One end of the junction fails to match germline, which may point to a read error. The chain uses TRBV12-3 or TRBV12-4 and TRBJ2-7; D is perhaps TRBD2 (5 bases). This CDR3 spans 16 amino acids. This CDR3 is CASSTQARDLPYERYF. The CDR3 DNA is TGTGCCAGCAGTACCCAAGCGAGAGACCTACCCTACGAGCGGTATTTC.

To note about this clonotype: The junction shows a germline mismatch at one end, possibly a read error. This chain uses TRBV11-1 with TRBJ2-7; D is perhaps TRBD1 (6 bases). This CDR3 contains 14 residues. Per the germline V gene, CDR1 is SGHAT and CDR2 is FQDESV (reference sequence). The CDR3 spells CACSHLDSSYDQYF. CDR3 DNA: TGTGCCTGCAGCCACCTGGACAGCTCCTACGATCAGTACTTC.

For this clonotype: At one of its ends the junction is not consistent with the germline gene, which may arise from a read error. The CDR3 region has the DNA TGTGCCAGCTCAGAGGCTGATGGCTTCACCTTC. This translates into CASSEADGFTF. V usage is TRBV5-4 and J usage is TRBJ1-2; D gene unclear. In germline, CDR1 is SGHNT, CDR2 YYREEE (reference sequence). The CDR3 sequence is 11 residues long.

This rearrangement joins TRBV20-1 to TRBJ2-1; 11 bases align to TRBD2. The germline CDR1 and CDR2 sequences are DFQATT and SNEGSKA (reference sequence). CDR3 length: 14 amino acids. DNA for the CDR3: TGCAATCCTATAGCGGGAGGGCTCGGGAATGAGCAGTTCTTC. This sequence encodes CNPIAGGLGNEQFF.

By sample share, this clonotype is medium-sized. This chain links TRBV6-2 or TRBV6-3 with TRBJ2-2; D uncertain. The CDR3 loop spans 13 amino acids. CDR1 and CDR2 from the germline V gene are MNHEY and SVGEGT. Trimming left V 3 bases short and J 0 bases short, with 2 bases between. The CDR3 loop reads CASSYTNTGELFF. CDR3 DNA: TGTGCCAGCAGTTATACGAACACCGGGGAGCTGTTTTTT.

The V call is TRBV20-1, the J call TRBJ2-1; possibly TRBD1 for D (6 bases). The germline V and J ends were trimmed by 2 bases and 3 bases, with 14 bases remaining between them. Germline CDR1 reads DFQATT; CDR2 reads SNEGSKA (reference sequence). The CDR3 has 15 amino acids. The CDR3 loop is CSARFTGLLYNEQFF. DNA of the CDR3: TGCAGTGCTAGATTTACAGGGCTCCTCTACAATGAGCAGTTCTTC.

Concerning this clonotype: A read error may account for a junction end that differs from germline. The chain carries TRBV6-6 and TRBJ2-5; either TRBD1 or TRBD2 may supply D (5 bases each). Germline CDR1 MNHNY, CDR2 SVGAGI (reference sequence). This CDR3 contains 14 residues. The DNA of the CDR3 is TGTGTCAGCAGTTCCGGGAACCCACCGGGGACCCACTACTTC. Protein product: CVSSSGNPPGTHYF.

Comment on this clonotype: This is likely a read error, given that the CDR3 carries no conserved phenylalanine or tryptophan at its end. The rearrangement joins TRBV5-1 to TRBJ2-3, with 8 bases aligning to TRBD2. The length of the CDR3 is 14 residues. V trimming: 4 bases; J trimming: 2 bases; junction bases outside the gene matches: 3. CDR1 and CDR2 (germline): SGHRS, YFSETQ. As DNA, the CDR3 is TGCGCCAGCAGCATTAGCGGGAACACAGATACGCAGTATTCT. This codes for CASSISGNTDTQYS.

As regards this clonotype: This CDR3 fails to terminate in the conserved phenylalanine or tryptophan, so it likely reflects a read error. The chain uses TRBV5-1 and TRBJ1-4; no firm D call. The germline CDR1 and CDR2 sequences are SGHRS and YFSETQ. The CDR3 has 15 amino acids. The CDR3 region has the DNA TGTGCCAGCAGAACAACGACGGTAACTAATGAAAAACTGTTTTAT. Amino acids: CASRTTTVTNEKLFY.

The chain recombines TRBV20-1 with TRBJ2-3, with TRBD2 matching over 12 bases. The germline CDR1 and CDR2 sequences are DFQATT and SNEGSKA (reference sequence). The CDR3 is made up of 16 amino acids. The CDR3 protein is CIVSKASGRGTDTQYF. The CDR3, as DNA: TGCATTGTTAGTAAGGCTAGCGGGAGGGGCACAGATACGCAGTATTTT.

For this clonotype: No conserved phenylalanine or tryptophan is present at the end of the CDR3, so a read error is the likely explanation. The V and J genes are TRBV6-6 and TRBJ2-6, with 7 positions matching TRBD1. The junction had 10 bases not matched to a gene; V was cut back by 10 bases and J by 4 bases. Germline V gene lookup returns CDR1 MNHNY and CDR2 SVGAGI (reference sequence). This CDR3 is 15 amino acids long. The CDR3 loop is CANSPTGLGANVLTY. DNA for the CDR3: TGTGCCAATAGTCCGACAGGGTTGGGGGCCAACGTCCTGACTTAC.

With respect to this clonotype: Its ends do not fully match the called genes, so a read error is possible. The genes are TRBV28 and TRBJ2-7; 10 nucleotides line up with TRBD2. The CDR3 spans 17 residues. Germline V gene sequence: CDR1 MDHEN, CDR2 SYDVKM. The CDR3 sequence is CASSILGLAEQPYEPYF. The CDR3 nucleotides are TGTGCTAGCAGTATACTCGGACTAGCGGAACAACCATACGAGCCGTACTTC.

On this clonotype itself: At one boundary the junction diverges from the germline segment, which might be a read error. The rearrangement uses TRBV20-1 and TRBJ2-1; D call uncertain. The germline V gene encodes CDR1 DFQATT and CDR2 SNEGSKA (reference sequence). This CDR3 spans 11 amino acids. CDR3 in amino acids: CSDRLHNERFF. CDR3 sequence (DNA): TGCAGTGATAGACTCCACAATGAGCGCTTCTTC.

Worth noting for this clonotype: The junction shows a germline mismatch at one end, possibly a read error. The chain combines TRBV6-5 with TRBJ2-6; possible D gene TRBD1, 5 bases. CDR1 and CDR2 from the germline V gene are MNHEY and SVGAGI. This CDR3 region has 13 residues. CDR3 region: CASSYSGANVLIF. The CDR3 bases are TGTGCCAGCAGTTACTCTGGGGCCAATGTCCTGATTTTC.

With respect to this clonotype: One end of the junction fails to match germline, which may point to a read error. This chain joins TRBV10-3 and TRBJ1-2; the D gene is possibly TRBD1 (6 bases). CDR1 and CDR2 (germline): ENHRY, SYGVKD. The length of the CDR3 is 18 residues. The CDR3 loop reads CTISESVQFGTREYGYTF. CDR3 DNA: TGTACCATCAGTGAGTCGGTACAGTTCGGGACACGTGAATATGGCTACACCTTC.

This clonotype was observed once. Germline and junction disagree at one end, which may indicate a read error. V is TRBV12-3 or TRBV12-4 and J is TRBJ1-1; D gene uncertain. The CDR3 covers 12 residues. The CDR3 here is CASILTNTEAFF. The DNA for the CDR3 is TGTGCAAGCATCTTGACCAACACTGAAGCTTTCTTT.

On this clonotype itself: The CDR3 end shows no conserved phenylalanine or tryptophan, and so a read error is likely. This chain links TRBV20-1 with TRBJ2-7, with TRBD1 matching over 7 bases. Germline CDR1 DFQATT, CDR2 SNEGSKA (reference sequence). The CDR3 is made up of 15 amino acids. The CDR3 region is CGARDFAGGPYEQYS. In nucleotides, the CDR3 is TGCGGTGCTAGAGATTTCGCAGGGGGTCCCTACGAGCAGTACTCC.

A word on this clonotype: A junction end diverges from the germline sequence, so it may reflect a read error. The V gene is TRBV20-1, the J gene TRBJ2-1; TRBD2 matches 8 bases. This CDR3 spans 14 amino acids. In germline, CDR1 is DFQATT, CDR2 SNEGSKA (reference sequence). CDR3 nucleotide sequence: TGCAATGCTAGAGCTAGCGGGTGGGCTGGCGAGCAGTTCTTC. This translates into CNARASGWAGEQFF.

The gene calls are TRBV29-1 and TRBJ2-2, with D uncertain. The CDR3 sequence is 12 residues long. Per the germline V gene, CDR1 is SQVTM and CDR2 is ANQGSEA. CDR3 in amino acids: CSGPGQTGELFF. As DNA, the CDR3 is TGCAGTGGGCCTGGGCAAACCGGGGAGCTGTTTTTT.

Worth noting for this clonotype: Germline and junction disagree at one end, which may indicate a read error. The V gene is TRBV7-2, the J gene TRBJ2-1; TRBD2 agrees at 8 bases. CDR3 size: 17 residues. Germline assignment: CDR1 SGHTA and CDR2 FQGNSA. The CDR3 reads CVSSSGLAGGGYSEQFF. DNA for the CDR3: TGTGTCAGCAGCTCAGGTCTGGCGGGAGGTGGTTACAGTGAGCAGTTCTTC. The variable domain in full, with the rest retrieved from reference TRBV7-2 and TRBJ2-1, is GAGVSQSPSNKVTEKGKDVELRCDPISGHTALYWYRQSLGQGLEFLIYFQGNSAPDKSGLPSDRFSAERTGGSVSTLTIQRTQQEDSAVYLCVSSSGLAGGGYSEQFFGPGTRLTVL.

To note about this clonotype: At one boundary the junction diverges from the germline segment, which might be a read error. The rearrangement joins TRBV7-2 to TRBJ2-5, with no clear D. Germline V gene sequence: CDR1 SGHTA, CDR2 FQGNSA. The CDR3 length is 13 residues. CDR3 in DNA: TGTTCCAGCAGCTCGTACAGTGAAGAGACCCAGTACTTC. Translation: CSSSSYSEETQYF.

By sample share, this clonotype is medium-sized. J is TRBJ2-5 and V is TRBV11-3, with 7 bases that match TRBD1. CDR3 length: 15 amino acids. Trimming removed 4 bases from V and 7 bases from J; junction bases left unmatched: 12. Per the germline V gene, CDR1 is SGHNT and CDR2 is YENEEA. The DNA of the CDR3 is TGTGCCAGCAGCTCGTCCAGGACAGGCGATAGGACCCAGTACTTC. Protein sequence: CASSSSRTGDRTQYF.

Notes on this clonotype: At one end the junction does not follow the germline gene, possibly because of a read error. The chain uses TRBV20-1 and TRBJ2-1; the D gene is possibly TRBD1 (6 bases). Germline assignment: CDR1 DFQATT and CDR2 SNEGSKA (reference sequence). The CDR3 spans 16 residues. DNA for the CDR3: TGCAATGCTAGAAAAAGGACAGAGACGTATTACAATGAGCAGTTCTTC. Protein sequence: CNARKRTETYYNEQFF.

V and J are TRBV12-3 or TRBV12-4 and TRBJ2-1; D gene ambiguous. This CDR3 spans 14 amino acids. Trimming left V 8 bases short and J 9 bases short, with 20 bases between. The DNA for the CDR3 is TGTGCCAGCGGCAGGATGTACGGGTCGGGTGAGCAGTTCTTC. Translation gives CASGRMYGSGEQFF.

About this clonotype itself: Compared with germline, one end of the junction differs, possibly owing to a read error. The CDR3, as DNA: TGTACCAGCGGCTACAGGGTTAACTATGGCTACACCTTC. Translated: CTSGYRVNYGYTF. The J gene is TRBJ1-2, the V gene TRBV28, with D perhaps matching TRBD1 (6 bases). This CDR3 comprises 13 residues. Germline V CDR1 and CDR2: MDHEN, SYDVKM.

V gene TRBV20-1 combines with J gene TRBJ2-3, with 8 bases aligning to TRBD2. The CDR3 contains 21 residues. Germline trimming cut 2 bases from V and 1 base from J; bases unmatched to any gene: 23. Germline V lookup: CDR1 DFQATT, CDR2 SNEGSKA (reference sequence). As DNA, the CDR3 is TGCAGTGCTAGACAACCCTGGTCCGGGACTAGGGGGTGGTGGGGCACAGATACGCAGTATTTT. Protein: CSARQPWSGTRGWWGTDTQYF.

Remarks on this clonotype: A read error is likely, as this CDR3 ends without the conserved phenylalanine or tryptophan. Here the CDR3 reads CASSLTLSRREAFL. DNA for the CDR3: TGTGCCAGCAGCTTGACCTTGTCCAGGCGGGAAGCTTTCCTT. The V call is TRBV5-6, the J call TRBJ1-1, with no clear D. Looked up from germline, CDR1 is SGHDT and CDR2 is YYEEEE. The CDR3 is 14 amino acids. V gave up 1 base and J gave up 8 bases, with 15 bases separating them.

As regards this clonotype: A read error is likely, as this CDR3 ends without the conserved phenylalanine or tryptophan. It is unclear where the CDR3 begins or ends on the DNA, so no DNA is shown, and the CDR3 is as TCRdb lists it. The V gene is TRBV29-1, the J gene TRBJ2-5; TRBD1 is the table's D call and was not checked against the DNA. Ends included, the CDR3 has 14 residues. Germline assignment: CDR1 SQVTM and CDR2 ANQGSEA. The CDR3 reads CSVVVGGDWESQYL.

J is TRBJ2-1 and V is TRBV28, with D hard to call. CDR1 MDHEN and CDR2 SYDVKM come from the germline V gene. This CDR3 spans 11 amino acids. This CDR3 reads CDNSNYNEQFF. The CDR3 DNA follows: TGTGACAACAGTAACTACAATGAGCAGTTCTTC.

With respect to this clonotype: A read error may account for a junction end that differs from germline. The V call is TRBV20-1, the J call TRBJ1-1, with D possibly being TRBD1 (5 bases). The germline V gene encodes CDR1 DFQATT and CDR2 SNEGSKA (reference sequence). The CDR3 is 11 amino acids. CDR3 sequence: CSAREDPEVIF. The DNA for the CDR3 is TGCAGTGCCAGGGAGGATCCTGAAGTTATCTTT.

To note about this clonotype: The CDR3 end shows no conserved phenylalanine or tryptophan, and so a read error is likely. The chain couples TRBV4-2 to TRBJ1-4; 7 nucleotides agree with TRBD1. CDR3 length equals 15 residues. Germline V gene sequence: CDR1 LGHNA, CDR2 YNFKEQ. The CDR3 DNA follows: TGTGCCAGCAGACAAGTCAAGGGGGCCGGGGAAAAACTGTTTTAT. It codes for CASRQVKGAGEKLFY.